Listed below are T cell receptor beta chains from one sample, sequenced in a study of blood T cell repertoires in COVID-19. Generated by immunoSEQ multiplex PCR, the TCRdb table keeps only in-frame clones and is missing some. The sample has about 230,000 clones, 80% to 90% seen once; the top ten hold roughly 3.7%. What was sequenced was PBMCs or T cells enriched from blood (not recorded which). The receptors shown here come from a woman under 40 who had been exposed to COVID-19. The CDR3 runs from the conserved cysteine through the conserved F or W. Each record gives: J gene, D gene, clone size, V gene, CDR3 protein, CDR3 DNA. A D gene is named only where the DNA matches it firmly. Not every row has a clone size; where given, it reads once, few, many or a size class.

TRBJ2-7	NA	NA	TRBV6-5	CASSYSAVSYEQYF	TGTGCCAGCAGTTACTCGGCAGTCTCCTACGAGCAGTACTTC
TRBJ2-3	TRBD1	NA	TRBV7-2	CASRKRTGRSDTQYF	TGTGCCAGCAGGAAGCGGACAGGGCGCTCAGATACGCAGTATTTT
TRBJ1-2	NA	NA	TRBV18	CASSPLYGSGEYGYTF	TGTGCCAGCTCACCTCTATATGGATCGGGAGAGTATGGCTACACCTTC
TRBJ2-7	TRBD2	NA	TRBV2	CASNLAGGPYEQYF	TGTGCCAGCAATCTAGCGGGAGGTCCCTACGAGCAGTACTTC
TRBJ1-3	NA	NA	TRBV7-2	CASSPVVSGNTIYF	TGTGCCAGCAGCCCAGTGGTCTCTGGAAACACCATATATTTT
TRBJ1-5	NA	NA	TRBV7-9	CASSLVGSQPQHF	TGTGCCAGCAGCTTAGTGGGGAGTCAGCCCCAGCATTTT
TRBJ2-1	TRBD2	NA	TRBV11-2	CASSLRGLAGGWEEQFF	TGTGCCAGCAGCTTAAGGGGGCTAGCGGGAGGATGGGAGGAGCAGTTCTTC
TRBJ2-1	TRBD2	NA	TRBV28	CASSLPPLSGTVRNEQFF	TGTGCCAGCAGTTTACCCCCTCTTAGCGGGACCGTGAGGAATGAGCAGTTCTTC
TRBJ2-1	NA	NA	TRBV19	CASSTYGEQFF	TGTGCCAGTAGTACCTACGGTGAGCAGTTCTTC
TRBJ1-3	NA	NA	TRBV5-4	CASSQRITPYSGNTIYF	TGTGCCAGCAGCCAAAGAATTACTCCATACTCTGGAAACACCATATATTTT
TRBJ1-3	NA	NA	TRBV7-9	CASSGRSSRTGNTIYF	TGTGCCAGCAGCGGGCGTTCCAGCCGAACTGGAAACACCATATATTTT
TRBJ2-7	NA	once	TRBV14	CASSREINYEQYF	TGTGCCAGCAGTCGGGAGATTAACTACGAGCAGTACTTC
TRBJ2-1	NA	once	TRBV24-1	CATSDWSTGYEQFF	TGTGCCACCAGTGATTGGTCCACAGGGTATGAGCAGTTCTTC
TRBJ2-7	NA	once	TRBV5-1	CASSPNPTESSYEQYF	TGCGCCAGCAGCCCCAACCCGACGGAGAGCTCCTACGAGCAGTACTTC
TRBJ1-2	NA	NA	TRBV2	CASSEWGPYGYTF	TGTGCCAGCAGTGAGTGGGGGCCCTATGGCTACACCTTC
TRBJ2-4	TRBD1	NA	TRBV18	CASSPGQGGKNIQYF	TGTGCCAGCTCACCGGGACAGGGCGGCAAAAACATTCAGTACTTC
TRBJ2-7	TRBD2	once	TRBV2	CASSETSGRVYEQYF	TGTGCCAGCAGTGAAACTAGCGGGAGAGTATACGAGCAGTACTTC
TRBJ2-1	NA	few	TRBV24-1	CATSSDRVSYNEQFF	TGTGCCACCAGCTCTGACAGAGTCTCCTACAATGAGCAGTTCTTC
TRBJ2-5	NA	NA	TRBV4-1	CASSQDPGTQETQYF	TGCGCCAGCAGCCAAGATCCTGGCACACAAGAGACCCAGTACTTC
TRBJ1-1	NA	NA	TRBV10-3	CAISEKAANTEAFF	TGTGCCATCAGTGAGAAGGCGGCTAACACTGAAGCTTTCTTT
TRBJ1-5	NA	NA	TRBV5-1	CASRSRPGNNQPQHF	TGCGCCAGCAGATCCCGCCCGGGGAACAATCAGCCCCAGCATTTT
TRBJ2-4	NA	NA	TRBV29-1	CSVRRGVSPKNIQYF	TGCAGCGTTCGCAGGGGGGTTAGTCCCAAAAACATTCAGTACTTC
TRBJ1-2	TRBD1	NA	TRBV10-3	CAISEQTGRNYGYTF	TGTGCCATCAGTGAACAGACAGGGAGGAACTATGGCTACACCTTC
TRBJ2-7	TRBD2	NA	TRBV6-2/TRBV6-3	CASSSQLGLAGPVQQYF	TGTGCCAGCAGCTCCCAGTTGGGACTAGCGGGTCCTGTGCAGCAGTACTTC
TRBJ1-1	NA	NA	TRBV3-1/TRBV3-2	CASSQSLVTDTEAFF	TGTGCCAGCAGCCAATCCCTAGTCACGGACACTGAAGCTTTCTTT
TRBJ1-2	TRBD1	NA	TRBV6-5	CASSRDSNYGYTF	TGTGCCAGCAGTCGGGACAGCAACTATGGCTACACCTTC
TRBJ2-7	TRBD2	NA	TRBV5-1	CASSLVLAGTYEQYF	TGCGCCAGCAGCTTGGTCCTAGCGGGAACCTACGAGCAGTACTTC
TRBJ1-2	NA	NA	TRBV19	CASSPPAGSAIGYTF	TGTGCCAGTAGTCCCCCCGCGGGATCCGCTATAGGCTACACCTTC
TRBJ1-1	TRBD1	NA	TRBV3-1/TRBV3-2	CASSQRTGGTEAFF	TGTGCCAGCAGCCAAAGGACAGGGGGCACTGAAGCTTTCTTT
TRBJ2-7	TRBD2	few	TRBV5-1	CASSQRGLYEQYF	TGCGCCAGCAGCCAGCGGGGACTATACGAGCAGTACTTC
TRBJ2-5	TRBD1	NA	TRBV6-6	CASSPNRGPGETQYF	TGTGCCAGCAGCCCCAATAGGGGGCCGGGGGAGACCCAGTACTTC
TRBJ2-7	NA	once	TRBV21-1	CASSEIWGLAGEQYF	TGTGCCAGCAGCGAAATATGGGGGCTAGCGGGCGAGCAGTACTTC
TRBJ1-1	NA	NA	TRBV10-3	CAISSVTYTEAFF	TGTGCCATCAGTTCAGTCACGTACACTGAAGCTTTCTTT
TRBJ2-3	TRBD2	NA	TRBV4-2	CASSQDGSGGWYSTDTQYF	TGTGCCAGCAGCCAAGATGGGAGCGGGGGATGGTATAGCACAGATACGCAGTATTTT
TRBJ2-5	NA	NA	TRBV19	CASSIGAGRETQYF	TGTGCCAGTAGTATCGGAGCGGGTCGGGAGACCCAGTACTTC
TRBJ2-7	NA	NA	TRBV7-9	CASSFNYEQYF	TGTGCCAGCAGCTTCAACTACGAGCAGTACTTC
TRBJ1-6	TRBD1	NA	TRBV5-1	CASSSGTANSPLHF	TGCGCCAGCAGCTCCGGGACAGCAAATTCACCCCTCCACTTT
TRBJ1-6	NA	NA	TRBV27	CASSSRTGKENSPLHF	TGTGCCAGCAGTTCCCGGACCGGGAAGGAGAATTCACCCCTCCACTTT
TRBJ2-1	NA	NA	TRBV5-4	CASSFQLQGDRNEQFF	TGTGCCAGCAGCTTCCAACTCCAGGGTGATAGGAATGAGCAGTTCTTC
TRBJ1-1	NA	NA	TRBV7-9	CASRTQGGTEAFF	TGTGCCAGCAGAACACAGGGTGGGACTGAAGCTTTCTTT
TRBJ2-1	NA	NA	TRBV18	CASSPRIRITGLSYNEQFF	TGTGCCAGCTCACCCCGAATTCGGATTACAGGTCTCTCCTACAATGAGCAGTTCTTC
TRBJ2-3	TRBD2	NA	TRBV30	CAWAGLAEPTDTQYF	TGTGCCTGGGCGGGACTAGCGGAACCCACAGATACGCAGTATTTT
TRBJ2-7	TRBD2	once	TRBV29-1	CSAVRGEYEQYF	TGCAGCGCGGTACGGGGGGAGTACGAGCAGTACTTC
TRBJ2-7	NA	few	TRBV5-4	CASSPAGRTSYEQYF	TGTGCCAGCAGCCCCGCGGGCCGTACCTCCTACGAGCAGTACTTC
TRBJ1-2	NA	NA	TRBV4-1	CASSQDIQGDYGYTF	TGCGCCAGCAGCCAAGATATCCAGGGTGACTATGGCTACACCTTC
TRBJ2-1	TRBD2	NA	TRBV4-1	CASSQASSGYNEQFF	TGCGCCAGCAGCCAAGCTTCTAGCGGCTACAATGAGCAGTTCTTC
TRBJ2-5	NA	NA	TRBV10-1	CASSEAPRSETQYF	TGCGCCAGCAGTGAGGCACCCCGGAGCGAGACCCAGTACTTC
TRBJ1-1	NA	once	TRBV30	CAWSPPGGNEAFF	TGTGCCTGGAGTCCCCCGGGGGGGAATGAAGCTTTCTTT
TRBJ2-1	NA	once	TRBV9	CASGVDNEQFF	TGTGCCAGCGGCGTCGACAATGAGCAGTTCTTC
TRBJ2-7	TRBD2	NA	TRBV28	CASLRLAGGEQYF	TGTGCCAGCCTACGGCTAGCGGGGGGCGAGCAGTACTTC
TRBJ2-3	NA	once	TRBV21-1	CASSKGTGDTTDTQYF	TGTGCCAGCAGCAAAGGTACGGGAGACACGACAGATACGCAGTATTTT